The 10 T cell receptor beta chains listed next were all sequenced from one sample in a study of control samples from healthy donors and cancer patients (dated by TCRdb to the early 2020s). To prepare the library, the immunoSEQ multiplex PCR assay was applied. TCRdb stores this immuneACCESS table with in-frame sequences only. Part of the clones is absent; in the studies checked, under half of the shortfall reflects unresolved V genes, and no reason is known for the rest. The sample table holds 20,000 or so clones, of which approximately 85% were seen once. The ten top clones hold roughly 40% of the sample. The specimen sequenced was PBMCs. These receptors came from a man between 60 and 75 years old with head and neck cancer.

This chain's CDR3 is CASRGRWALTEAFF. The CDR3 bases are TGTGCCAGCAGAGGAAGATGGGCGCTCACTGAAGCTTTCTTT. The chain couples TRBV6-5 to TRBJ1-1; unclear D gene. Germline V gene sequence: CDR1 MNHEY, CDR2 SVGAGI. The V gene lost 6 bases and the J gene lost 4 bases, with 15 bases spanning the gap. The CDR3 sequence is 14 residues long.

The chain combines TRBV5-5 with TRBJ1-4; possibly TRBD1 for D (5 bases). The V gene lost 2 bases and the J gene lost 8 bases, with 19 bases spanning the gap. Germline V gene lookup returns CDR1 SGHKS and CDR2 YYEKEE (reference sequence). The CDR3 loop spans 16 amino acids. The CDR3 loop reads CASSFETATGVEKLFF. CDR3 in DNA: TGTGCCAGCAGCTTCGAGACAGCCACGGGTGTAGAAAAACTGTTTTTT.

The chain employs TRBV5-1 and TRBJ2-5; D is uncertain. The CDR3 sequence is 14 residues long. Germline V gene sequence: CDR1 SGHRS, CDR2 YFSETQ. Trimming shortened V by 0 bases and J by 5 bases, and 11 bases separated the two germline ends. The DNA for the CDR3 is TGCGCCAGCAGCTTGGCGTCGGACCGCGAGACCCAGTACTTC. Protein product: CASSLASDRETQYF.

V gene TRBV7-3 combines with J gene TRBJ1-2; TRBD1 agrees at 11 bases. The ends lost 2 bases at V and 4 bases at J; junction bases unmatched: 0. This CDR3 spans 14 amino acids. Germline V gives CDR1 SGHTA, CDR2 FQGTGA. The CDR3 nucleotides are TGTGCCAGCAGCTTAGGACAGGGGGCCTATGGCTACACCTTC. It yields the protein CASSLGQGAYGYTF. The full variable domain, its missing parts supplied by reference TRBV7-3 and TRBJ1-2, is GAGVSQTPSNKVTEKGKYVELRCDPISGHTALYWYRQSLGQGPEFLIYFQGTGAADDSGLPNDRFFAVRPEGSVSTLKIQRTERGDSAVYLCASSLGQGAYGYTFGSGTRLTVV.

This chain links TRBV3-1 (or the pseudogene TRBV3-2) with TRBJ2-7, with D perhaps being TRBD1 or TRBD2 (5 bases each). This CDR3 has 14 amino acids. V lost 3 bases and J 3 bases, leaving 12 bases between the germline ends. Looked up from germline, CDR1 is LGHDT and CDR2 is YNNKEL (reference sequence). Here the CDR3 DNA reads TGTGCCAGCAGCCAGGGGACGGGAAGCTACGAGCAGTACTTC. Its translation: CASSQGTGSYEQYF.

The rearrangement uses TRBV3-1 (or the pseudogene TRBV3-2) and TRBJ2-7, with D maybe TRBD2 (5 bases). Germline CDR1 LGHDT, CDR2 YNNKEL (reference sequence). The CDR3 length is 13 residues. V lost 4 bases to trimming and J lost 7 bases, with 14 bases between them. CDR3 nucleotide sequence: TGTGCCAGCAGCCCTGGACTGGGAGAGGAGCAGTACTTC. It yields the protein CASSPGLGEEQYF.

The chain combines TRBV18 with TRBJ2-7; D is ambiguous. CDR3 length: 13 residues. Trimming removed 2 bases from V and 4 bases from J, with 9 bases in between. Germline lookup yields CDR1 KGHSH and CDR2 LQKENI. CDR3 region: CASSPGMGYEQYV. The CDR3 bases are TGTGCCAGCTCACCAGGGATGGGTTACGAGCAGTACGTC.

This clone was counted a single time. J is TRBJ1-6 and V is TRBV7-8, with a weak D call TRBD1 (5 bases). Trimming cost V 5 bases and J 10 bases, with 18 bases left between them. The CDR3 is 15 residues long. Germline lookup yields CDR1 SGHVS and CDR2 FQNEAQ. CDR3 sequence (DNA): TGTGCCAGCAGCCCCATTTTAAGGGGAACCTCACCCCTCCACTTT. It yields the protein CASSPILRGTSPLHF.

The J gene is TRBJ1-5, the V gene TRBV29-1; D unclear. Trimming left V 4 bases short and J 1 base short, with 5 bases between. This CDR3 spans 12 amino acids. The germline V gene encodes CDR1 SQVTM and CDR2 ANQGSEA. The CDR3 DNA reads TGCAGCGTTGGGACCAGCAATCAGCCCCAGCATTTT. It is translated as CSVGTSNQPQHF. Drawing the rest from reference TRBV29-1 and TRBJ1-5, the complete variable domain is SAVISQKPSRDICQRGTSLTIQCQVDSQVTMMFWYRQQPGQSLTLIATANQGSEATYESGFVIDKFPISRPNLTFSTLTVSNMSPEDSSIYLCSVGTSNQPQHFGDGTRLSIL.

V is TRBV5-1 and J is TRBJ2-2; D gene ambiguous. The CDR3 totals 14 residues. Trimming cost V 4 bases and J 5 bases, with 12 bases left between them. CDR1 and CDR2 (germline): SGHRS, YFSETQ. The CDR3: CASSGSGITGELFF. The DNA of the CDR3 is TGCGCCAGCAGCGGCTCTGGGATAACCGGGGAGCTGTTTTTT.